The clone carrying this TCR beta chain is a singleton in its sample. This entry belongs to a study of T cell changes during pregnancy in multiple sclerosis. Germline CDR1 reads WSHSY; CDR2 reads SAAADI. The CDR3 has 15 amino acids. Germline trimming cut 1 base from V and 4 bases from J; bases unmatched to any gene: 5. Sequencing used immunoSEQ multiplex PCR; TCRdb keeps in-frame clones, though not all of them. The table lists roughly 58,000 clones, 94% of them singletons. The sequence came from a female donor with multiple sclerosis, enrolled in a pregnancy study. This rearrangement joins TRBV10-2 to TRBJ2-7; TRBD2 agrees at 9 bases. The sample here was CD8+ T cells from peripheral blood mononuclear cells, taken in the third trimester of pregnancy. The CDR3 reads CASSEFSGSGYEQYF. The CDR3 nucleotides are TGCGCCAGCAGTGAGTTTAGCGGGAGTGGGTACGAGCAGTACTTC.